The rows below give T cell receptor beta chains drawn from one sample of a study of cytomegalovirus exposure and HLA in healthy donors. Sequencing used immunoSEQ multiplex PCR; TCRdb keeps in-frame clones, though not all of them. The repertoire consists of about 110,000 clones, with 55% to 80% occurring once and the leading ten covering 2% to 2.5%. The sequencing sample was made of PBMCs. Every receptor here comes from a woman aged 25-40 years in good health and CMV-seronegative. Both conserved end residues are part of each CDR3. D genes are given only for firm matches. Size is omitted from some rows. Given values are once, few, many or a class for expanded clones.

CDR3 DNA: TGTGCCAGCTCGCAGGGAAACAATCAGCCCCAGCATTTT
CDR3 protein: CASSQGNNQPQHF
V gene: TRBV18
D gene: NA
J gene: TRBJ1-5
clone size: NA
CDR3 length: 13

CDR3 DNA: TGTGCCAGCAGTGTAGCGGGAGGGCGCACAGATACGCAGTATTTT
CDR3 protein: CASSVAGGRTDTQYF
V gene: TRBV5-4
D gene: TRBD2
J gene: TRBJ2-3
clone size: NA
CDR3 length: 15

CDR3 DNA: TGTGCCAGCAGTTTTACGGGGGGCACTGAAGCTTTCTTT
CDR3 protein: CASSFTGGTEAFF
V gene: TRBV27
D gene: NA
J gene: TRBJ1-1
clone size: few
CDR3 length: 13

CDR3 DNA: TGTGCTAGCAGCTTAGTTGGGCAGATATCCTACGAGCAGTACTTC
CDR3 protein: CASSLVGQISYEQYF
V gene: TRBV7-7
D gene: NA
J gene: TRBJ2-7
clone size: NA
CDR3 length: 15

CDR3 DNA: TGTGCCAGCAGCTTGCAGGGTAGCTCTGGAAACACCATATATTTT
CDR3 protein: CASSLQGSSGNTIYF
V gene: TRBV27
D gene: NA
J gene: TRBJ1-3
clone size: NA
CDR3 length: 15

CDR3 DNA: TGTGCCAGCCGCCCGGGTTTAACTAATGAAAAACTGTTTTTT
CDR3 protein: CASRPGLTNEKLFF
V gene: TRBV7-9
D gene: NA
J gene: TRBJ1-4
clone size: few
CDR3 length: 14

CDR3 DNA: TGTGCCAGCAGTTTCCAGTCAAGCAATCAGCCCCAGCATTTT
CDR3 protein: CASSFQSSNQPQHF
V gene: TRBV28
D gene: NA
J gene: TRBJ1-5
clone size: few
CDR3 length: 14

CDR3 DNA: TGCGCCAGCAGCTTGCGGGGACAGGGAAACGGCGAGCAGTACTTC
CDR3 protein: CASSLRGQGNGEQYF
V gene: TRBV5-1
D gene: TRBD1
J gene: TRBJ2-7
clone size: few
CDR3 length: 15

CDR3 DNA: TGTGCCGGAGTCACGGGACTAGCGGGAGGCGGGCACTACGAGCAGTACTTC
CDR3 protein: CAGVTGLAGGGHYEQYF
V gene: TRBV21-1
D gene: NA
J gene: TRBJ2-7
clone size: NA
CDR3 length: 17

CDR3 DNA: TGTGCCAACGGGACAGGGGGGAACACTGAAGCTTTCTTT
CDR3 protein: CANGTGGNTEAFF
V gene: TRBV2
D gene: TRBD1
J gene: TRBJ1-1
clone size: NA
CDR3 length: 13

CDR3 DNA: TGTGCCAGCAGTTACTCCGGTCAGGGGTCATACGAGCAGTACTTC
CDR3 protein: CASSYSGQGSYEQYF
V gene: TRBV6-5
D gene: NA
J gene: TRBJ2-7
clone size: once
CDR3 length: 15

CDR3 DNA: TGTGCCAGCAGCCCGGGTGGGGAAAAACTGTTTTTT
CDR3 protein: CASSPGGEKLFF
V gene: TRBV6-5
D gene: NA
J gene: TRBJ1-4
clone size: NA
CDR3 length: 12

CDR3 DNA: TGTGCCAGCAGTGCGTCGGGACAGTATAATTCACCCCTCCACTTT
CDR3 protein: CASSASGQYNSPLHF
V gene: TRBV2
D gene: TRBD1
J gene: TRBJ1-6
clone size: NA
CDR3 length: 15

CDR3 DNA: TGTGCCAGCAGCCGCGGACAGGGGGCCTCACTAAATGAAAAACTGTTTTTT
CDR3 protein: CASSRGQGASLNEKLFF
V gene: TRBV7-9
D gene: TRBD1
J gene: TRBJ1-4
clone size: NA
CDR3 length: 17

CDR3 DNA: TGTGCCAGCTCACCAGTCCCTAGCGGGAGAACAGATACGCAGTATTTT
CDR3 protein: CASSPVPSGRTDTQYF
V gene: TRBV18
D gene: TRBD2
J gene: TRBJ2-3
clone size: NA
CDR3 length: 16

CDR3 DNA: TGTGCCAGCAGTACCCCCGGGACACCCAATTACGAGCAGTACTTC
CDR3 protein: CASSTPGTPNYEQYF
V gene: TRBV28
D gene: NA
J gene: TRBJ2-7
clone size: NA
CDR3 length: 15

CDR3 DNA: TGTGCCAGCAGCTTTGGAGGGATTAGCTCCTACGAGCAGTACTTC
CDR3 protein: CASSFGGISSYEQYF
V gene: TRBV5-6
D gene: NA
J gene: TRBJ2-7
clone size: NA
CDR3 length: 15